This T cell receptor (beta chain) came from a study of T cell clones after liver transplantation. Some clones are missing from TCRdb's copy, which holds only in-frame ones; the method was immunoSEQ multiplex PCR. The sample holds roughly 120,000 clones; approximately 90% are singletons and the top ten take 0.83%. A note on this clone: The antigen is unknown.

Unstimulated PBMCs were sorted into CD3+CD4+ and CD3+CD8+ populations. Study-level points and caveats: In a couple of subjects, few donor cells limited the measurable donor-reactive repertoire.

The specimen comprised CD4+ T cells from blood, sampled 12 months after liver transplant. The receptor comes from a human patient who received a liver transplant. A share of the T cells may be of graft donor origin.

CDR3 nucleotides: TGTGCCAGCAGTTTAAGACAGGGAGGGTGGACTGAAGCTTTCTTT. It encodes CASSLRQGGWTEAFF. This sequence joins TRBV27 and TRBJ1-1; TRBD1 matches 7 bases. This CDR3 has 15 residues. Germline CDR1 is MNHEY and CDR2 is SMNVEV (reference sequence). With V trimmed by 2 bases and J by 5 bases, 8 bases remained unmatched.